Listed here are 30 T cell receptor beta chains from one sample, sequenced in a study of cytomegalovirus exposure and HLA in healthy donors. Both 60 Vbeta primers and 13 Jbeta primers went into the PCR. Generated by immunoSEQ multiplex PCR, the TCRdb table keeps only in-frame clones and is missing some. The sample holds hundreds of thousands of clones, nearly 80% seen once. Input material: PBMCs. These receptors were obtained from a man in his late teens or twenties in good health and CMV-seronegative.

This chain's CDR3 is CASYRGLPAEQYF. In DNA, the CDR3 is TGTGCCAGTTACAGGGGGCTCCCGGCGGAGCAGTACTTC. The chain carries TRBV28 and TRBJ2-7, with 9 bases lining up with TRBD1. With V trimmed by 9 bases and J by 7 bases, 10 bases remained unmatched. CDR3 length: 13 residues. The germline CDR1 and CDR2 sequences are MDHEN and SYDVKM.

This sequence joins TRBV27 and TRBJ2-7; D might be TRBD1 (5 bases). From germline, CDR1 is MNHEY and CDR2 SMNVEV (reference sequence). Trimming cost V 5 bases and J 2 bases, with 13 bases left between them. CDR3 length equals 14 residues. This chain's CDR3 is CASSPQTTAYEQYF. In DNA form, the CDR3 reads TGTGCCAGCAGTCCGCAGACGACAGCCTACGAGCAGTACTTC.

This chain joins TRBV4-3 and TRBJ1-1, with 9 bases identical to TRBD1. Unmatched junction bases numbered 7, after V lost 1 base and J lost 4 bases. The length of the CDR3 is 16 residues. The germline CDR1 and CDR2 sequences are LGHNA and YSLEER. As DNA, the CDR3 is TGCGCCAGCAGCCAAGGCCCACAGGGGGCCGCCACTGAAGCTTTCTTT. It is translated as CASSQGPQGAATEAFF.

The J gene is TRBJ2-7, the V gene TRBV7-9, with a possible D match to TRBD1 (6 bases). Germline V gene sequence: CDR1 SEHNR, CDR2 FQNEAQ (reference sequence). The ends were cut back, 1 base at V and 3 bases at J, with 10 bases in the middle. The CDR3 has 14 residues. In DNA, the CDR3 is TGTGCCAGCAGCTTAGAAAGCAGGGGCTACGAGCAGTACTTC. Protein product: CASSLESRGYEQYF. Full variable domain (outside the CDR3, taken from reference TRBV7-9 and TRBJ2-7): DTGVSQNPRHKITKRGQNVTFRCDPISEHNRLYWYRQTLGQGPEFLTYFQNEAQLEKSRLLSDRFSAERPKGSFSTLEIQRTEQGDSAMYLCASSLESRGYEQYFGPGTRLTVT.

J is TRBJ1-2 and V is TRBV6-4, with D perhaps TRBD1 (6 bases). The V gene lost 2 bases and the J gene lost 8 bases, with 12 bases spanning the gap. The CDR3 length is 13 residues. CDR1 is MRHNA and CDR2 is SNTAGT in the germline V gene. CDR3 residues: CASSDTGFGGYTF. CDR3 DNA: TGTGCCAGCAGTGACACAGGGTTCGGAGGCTACACCTTC.

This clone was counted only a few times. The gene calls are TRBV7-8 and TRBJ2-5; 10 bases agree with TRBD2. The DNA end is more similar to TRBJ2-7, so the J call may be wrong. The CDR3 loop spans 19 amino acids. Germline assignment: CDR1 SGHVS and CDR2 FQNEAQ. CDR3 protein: CASSLPLPSGSLPVYEQYF. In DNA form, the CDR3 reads TGTGCCAGCAGCTTACCTCTTCCTAGCGGGAGTCTCCCGGTCTACGAGCAGTACTTC.

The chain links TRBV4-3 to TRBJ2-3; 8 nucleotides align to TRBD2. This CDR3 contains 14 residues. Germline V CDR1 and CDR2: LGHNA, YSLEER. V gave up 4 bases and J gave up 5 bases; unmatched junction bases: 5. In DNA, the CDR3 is TGCGCCAGCAGCCCCGGCGGGGGGCAAGATACGCAGTATTTT. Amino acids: CASSPGGGQDTQYF.

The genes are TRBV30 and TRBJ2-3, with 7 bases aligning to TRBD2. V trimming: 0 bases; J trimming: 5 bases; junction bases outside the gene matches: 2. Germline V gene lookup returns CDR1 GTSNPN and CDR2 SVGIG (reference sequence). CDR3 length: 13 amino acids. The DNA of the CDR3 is TGTGCCTGGAGTGTAAGCGGGGTAGATACGCAGTATTTT. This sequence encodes CAWSVSGVDTQYF.

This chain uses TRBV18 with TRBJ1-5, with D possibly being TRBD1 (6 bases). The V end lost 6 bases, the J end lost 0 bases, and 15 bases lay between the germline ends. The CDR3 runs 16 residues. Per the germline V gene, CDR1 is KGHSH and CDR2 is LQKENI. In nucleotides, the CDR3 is TGTGCCAGCTCCAACGCAGGGGCTCCTAGCAATCAGCCCCAGCATTTT. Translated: CASSNAGAPSNQPQHF.

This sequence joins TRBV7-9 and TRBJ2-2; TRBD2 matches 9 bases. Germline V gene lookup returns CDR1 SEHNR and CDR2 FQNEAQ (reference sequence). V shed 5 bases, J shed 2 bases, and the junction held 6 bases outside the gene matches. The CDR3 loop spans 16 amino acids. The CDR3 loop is CASSPRAGGNTGELFF. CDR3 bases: TGTGCCAGCAGCCCGCGAGCGGGGGGAAACACCGGGGAGCTGTTTTTT.

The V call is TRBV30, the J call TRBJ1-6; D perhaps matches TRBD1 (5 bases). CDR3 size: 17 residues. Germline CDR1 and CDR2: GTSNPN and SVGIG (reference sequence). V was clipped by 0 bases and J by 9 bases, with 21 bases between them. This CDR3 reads CAWSVRTERKGISPLHF. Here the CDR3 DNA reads TGTGCCTGGAGTGTACGTACCGAGAGGAAGGGGATTTCACCCCTCCACTTT.

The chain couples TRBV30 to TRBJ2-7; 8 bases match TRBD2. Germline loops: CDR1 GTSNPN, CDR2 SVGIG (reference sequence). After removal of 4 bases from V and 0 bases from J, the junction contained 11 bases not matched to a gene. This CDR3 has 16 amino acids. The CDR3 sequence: CAWKGGAGVFSYEQYF. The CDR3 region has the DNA TGTGCCTGGAAGGGAGGAGCGGGGGTTTTCTCCTACGAGCAGTACTTC.

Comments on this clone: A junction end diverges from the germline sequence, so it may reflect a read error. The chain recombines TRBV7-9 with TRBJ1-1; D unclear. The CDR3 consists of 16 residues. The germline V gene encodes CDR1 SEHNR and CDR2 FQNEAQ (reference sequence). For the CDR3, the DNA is TGTGCCAGCAGCTTAATCGGTGGGTGGGAGAACCCTGAAGCTTTCTTT. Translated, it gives CASSLIGGWENPEAFF.

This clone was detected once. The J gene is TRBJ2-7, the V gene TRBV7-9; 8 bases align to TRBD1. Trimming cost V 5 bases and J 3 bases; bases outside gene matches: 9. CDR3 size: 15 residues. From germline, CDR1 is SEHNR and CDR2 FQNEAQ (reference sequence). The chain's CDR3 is CASSPAGTGNYEQYF. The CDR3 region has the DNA TGTGCCAGCAGCCCGGCCGGGACAGGAAACTACGAGCAGTACTTC.

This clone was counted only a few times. The DNA of the CDR3 is TGTGCCACCCTGAGACTAGGAGGAGAGACCCAGTACTTC. This gives the protein CATLRLGGETQYF. The chain combines TRBV28 with TRBJ2-5; weak D call: TRBD2 (6 bases). Germline CDR1 MDHEN, CDR2 SYDVKM. V was pared by 10 bases and J by 4 bases, with 16 bases between. The CDR3 sequence is 13 residues long.

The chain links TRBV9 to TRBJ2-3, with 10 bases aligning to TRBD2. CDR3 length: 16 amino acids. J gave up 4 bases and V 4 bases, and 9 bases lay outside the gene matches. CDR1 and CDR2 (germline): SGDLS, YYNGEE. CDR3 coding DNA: TGTGCCAGCAGCCCTGCGAAAGCGGGAGGGGCAGATACGCAGTATTTT. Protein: CASSPAKAGGADTQYF.

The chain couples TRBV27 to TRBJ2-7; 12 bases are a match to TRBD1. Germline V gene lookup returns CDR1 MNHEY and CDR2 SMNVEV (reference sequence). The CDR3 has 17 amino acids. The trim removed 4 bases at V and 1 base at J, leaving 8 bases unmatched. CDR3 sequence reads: CASSSIKGQGASYEQYF. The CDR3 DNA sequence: TGTGCCAGCAGTTCAATAAAGGGACAGGGGGCTTCCTACGAGCAGTACTTC.

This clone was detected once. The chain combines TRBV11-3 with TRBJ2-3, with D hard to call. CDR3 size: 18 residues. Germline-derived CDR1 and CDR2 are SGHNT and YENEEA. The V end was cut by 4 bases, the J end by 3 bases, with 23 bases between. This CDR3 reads CASSYVASTKVGTDTQYF. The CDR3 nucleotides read TGTGCCAGCAGCTATGTGGCGTCGACAAAAGTGGGTACAGATACGCAGTATTTT. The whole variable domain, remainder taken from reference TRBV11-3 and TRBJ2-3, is EAGVVQSPRYKIIEKKQPVAFWCNPISGHNTLYWYLQNLGQGPELLIRYENEEAVDDSQLPKDRFSAERLKGVDSTLKIQPAELGDSAVYLCASSYVASTKVGTDTQYFGPGTRLTVL.

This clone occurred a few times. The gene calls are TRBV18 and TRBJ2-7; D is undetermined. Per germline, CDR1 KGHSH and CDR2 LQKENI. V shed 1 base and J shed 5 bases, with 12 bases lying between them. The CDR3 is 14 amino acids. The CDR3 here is CASSPLPSEDEQYF. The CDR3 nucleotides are TGTGCCAGCTCACCACTCCCATCAGAGGACGAGCAGTACTTC.

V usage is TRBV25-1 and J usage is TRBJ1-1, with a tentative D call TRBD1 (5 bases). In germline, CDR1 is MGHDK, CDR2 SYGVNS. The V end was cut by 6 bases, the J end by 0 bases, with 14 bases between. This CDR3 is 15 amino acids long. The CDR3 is CASSPRGVVNTEAFF. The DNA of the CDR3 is TGTGCCAGCAGCCCGCGGGGGGTGGTGAACACTGAAGCTTTCTTT.

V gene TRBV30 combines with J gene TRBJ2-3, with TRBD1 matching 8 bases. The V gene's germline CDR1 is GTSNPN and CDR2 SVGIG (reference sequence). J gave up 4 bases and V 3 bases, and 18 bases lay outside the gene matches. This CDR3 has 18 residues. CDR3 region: CAWRARAGTGTPSDTQYF. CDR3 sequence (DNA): TGTGCCTGGAGGGCAAGGGCCGGGACAGGCACACCATCAGATACGCAGTATTTT.

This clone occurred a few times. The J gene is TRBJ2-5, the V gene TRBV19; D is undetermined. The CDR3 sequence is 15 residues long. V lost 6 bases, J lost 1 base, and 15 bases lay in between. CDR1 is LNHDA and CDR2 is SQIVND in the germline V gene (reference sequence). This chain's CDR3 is CASRPSAQFQETQYF. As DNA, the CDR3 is TGTGCCAGTAGACCCAGCGCCCAATTCCAAGAGACCCAGTACTTC.

In DNA, the CDR3 is TGTGCCAGCAGTTTGGGGGACAGGGACTACGAGCAGTACTTC. Its translation: CASSLGDRDYEQYF. The V call is TRBV28, the J call TRBJ2-7, with TRBD1 matching over 9 bases. With 3 bases clipped from V and 3 bases from J, the junction kept 3 bases outside the gene matches. This CDR3 comprises 14 residues. Germline CDR1 is MDHEN and CDR2 is SYDVKM. The entire variable domain, with the rest obtained from reference TRBV28 and TRBJ2-7, is as follows: DVKVTQSSRYLVKRTGEKVFLECVQDMDHENMFWYRQDPGLGLRLIYFSYDVKMKEKGDIPEGYSVSREKKERFSLILESASTNQTSMYLCASSLGDRDYEQYFGPGTRLTVT.

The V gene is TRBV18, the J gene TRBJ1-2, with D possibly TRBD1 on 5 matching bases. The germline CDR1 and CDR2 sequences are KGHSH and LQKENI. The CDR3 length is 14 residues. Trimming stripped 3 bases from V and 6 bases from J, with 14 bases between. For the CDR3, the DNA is TGTGCCAGCTCACCTCTGGAACAGGCCCATGGCTACACCTTC. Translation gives CASSPLEQAHGYTF. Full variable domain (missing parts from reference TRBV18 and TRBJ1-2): NAGVMQNPRHLVRRRGQEARLRCSPMKGHSHVYWYRQLPEEGLKFMVYLQKENIIDESGMPKERFSAEFPKEGPSILRIQQVVRGDSAAYFCASSPLEQAHGYTFGSGTRLTVV.

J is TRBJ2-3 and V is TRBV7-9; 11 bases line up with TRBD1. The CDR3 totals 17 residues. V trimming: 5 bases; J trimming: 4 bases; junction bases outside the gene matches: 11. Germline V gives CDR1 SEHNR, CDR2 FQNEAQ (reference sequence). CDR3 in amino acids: CASSRWSGTGGADTQYF. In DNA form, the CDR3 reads TGTGCCAGCAGCCGATGGTCCGGGACAGGGGGAGCAGATACGCAGTATTTT.

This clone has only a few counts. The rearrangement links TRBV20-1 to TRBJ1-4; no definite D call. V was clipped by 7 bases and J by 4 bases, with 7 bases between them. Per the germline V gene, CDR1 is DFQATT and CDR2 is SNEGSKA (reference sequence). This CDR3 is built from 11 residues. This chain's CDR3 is CSGTVNEKLFF. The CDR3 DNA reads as TGCAGTGGCACGGTTAATGAAAAACTGTTTTTT.

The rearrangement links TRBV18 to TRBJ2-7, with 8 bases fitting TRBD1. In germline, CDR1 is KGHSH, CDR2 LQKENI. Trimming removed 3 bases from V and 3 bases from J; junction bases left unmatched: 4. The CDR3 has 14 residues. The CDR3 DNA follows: TGTGCCAGCTCACCGGGACAGGATAGCTACGAGCAGTACTTC. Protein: CASSPGQDSYEQYF.

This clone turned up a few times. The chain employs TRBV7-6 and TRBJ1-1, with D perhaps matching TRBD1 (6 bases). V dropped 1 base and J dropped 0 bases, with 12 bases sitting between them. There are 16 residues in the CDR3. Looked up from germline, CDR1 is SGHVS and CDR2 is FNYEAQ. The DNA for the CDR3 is TGTGCCAGCAGCTTAGGAGGGGGGGGCATGAACACTGAAGCTTTCTTT. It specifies CASSLGGGGMNTEAFF.

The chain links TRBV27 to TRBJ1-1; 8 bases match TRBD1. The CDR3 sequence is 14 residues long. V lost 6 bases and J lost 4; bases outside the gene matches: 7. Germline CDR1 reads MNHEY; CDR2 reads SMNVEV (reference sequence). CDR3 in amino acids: CASRLHTGGTEAFF. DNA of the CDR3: TGTGCCAGCAGATTACACACAGGGGGCACTGAAGCTTTCTTT.

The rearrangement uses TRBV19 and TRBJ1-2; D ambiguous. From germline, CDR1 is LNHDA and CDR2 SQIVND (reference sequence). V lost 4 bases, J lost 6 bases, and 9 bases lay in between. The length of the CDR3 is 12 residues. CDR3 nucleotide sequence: TGTGCCAGTAGTAGGCTGCAGGATGGCTACACCTTC. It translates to CASSRLQDGYTF.